A single sample gave rise to the 8 T cell receptor beta chains below, sequenced in a study of blood T cells in healthy people across ages. With a J-beta primer mix and a sample-barcoded 5' primer, a second PCR ran about 6 to 11 cycles. Each CDR3 protein gets one entry after TCRdb re-called the 5' RACE reads with MiXCR. Here the sample spans 850,000 to 1,000,000 distinct CDR3 sequences, about 48% being singletons. The specimen sequenced was blood. The receptors stem from a man aged 25-40 years in good health.

The V call is TRBV29-1, the J call TRBJ2-7; the D gene is possibly TRBD2 (5 bases). Trimming pared 2 bases from V and 9 bases from J, leaving 14 bases between. CDR1 is SQVTM and CDR2 is ANQGSEA in the germline V gene. The CDR3 runs to 12 residues. In DNA form, the CDR3 reads TGCAGCGTTGAAAGCGGTCCCGGAGGGCAGTACTTC. The encoded protein is CSVESGPGGQYF.

This clonotype was seen a few times. V usage is TRBV20-1 and J usage is TRBJ2-7; TRBD1 is a possible D gene (8 bases). V was cut by 0 bases and J by 4 bases, with 16 bases left in between. The CDR3 runs 15 residues. The germline CDR1 and CDR2 sequences are DFQATT and SNEGSKA (reference sequence). CDR3 protein: CSARDLTGGDYEQYF. DNA for the CDR3: TGCAGTGCTAGAGATCTTACAGGGGGGGATTACGAGCAGTACTTC.

This chain joins TRBV3-1 and TRBJ2-1; the D is unclear. Germline V gene lookup returns CDR1 LGHDT and CDR2 YNNKEL (reference sequence). This CDR3 contains 11 residues. The V gene lost 3 bases and the J gene lost 8 bases, with 5 bases spanning the gap. The CDR3: CASSHSHEQFF. CDR3 coding DNA: TGTGCCAGCAGCCATTCCCATGAGCAGTTCTTC.

The CDR3: CASSVGATEAFF. CDR3 nucleotides: TGTGCCAGCAGTGTCGGGGCCACTGAAGCTTTCTTT. The chain couples TRBV25-1 to TRBJ1-1, with D perhaps matching TRBD1 (5 bases). Germline assignment: CDR1 MGHDK and CDR2 SYGVNS. There are 12 residues in the CDR3. Trimming cost V 4 bases and J 4 bases, with 7 bases left between them.

CDR3 sequence: CASGVRGRDSGYTF. The CDR3 DNA reads as TGTGCCAGCGGAGTCAGGGGCCGGGATTCGGGCTACACCTTC. This sequence joins TRBV12-3 or TRBV12-4 and TRBJ1-2; D may be TRBD1 (6 bases). Trimming took 8 bases from V and 8 from J, leaving 21 bases between them. The CDR3 has 14 amino acids.

Concerning this clonotype itself: Germline is not matched at one junction end, which may reflect a read error. This sequence joins TRBV7-2 and TRBJ1-2; D not resolved. The CDR3 sequence is 14 residues long. Per germline, CDR1 SGHTA and CDR2 FQGNSA. DNA for the CDR3: TGTGCCTGCAGCGCTGTCTCCGTAGTAGGAGGCTACACCTTC. Translation gives CACSAVSVVGGYTF.

Turning to this clonotype: Being one base from a much bigger clone, this may be a read error. The chain joins TRBV29-1 to TRBJ2-1; possible D gene TRBD1, 5 bases. CDR3 length: 13 residues. Germline loops: CDR1 SQVTM, CDR2 ANQGSEA. CDR3 nucleotide sequence: TGCAGCGTTGAACGGCAGGGTGCGAATGAGCAGTCCTTC. Amino acid sequence: CSVERQGANEQSF.

The J gene is TRBJ1-2, the V gene TRBV3-1; D gene ambiguous. The CDR3 contains 11 residues. Trimming removed 3 bases at V and 8 bases at J, with 7 bases between. CDR1 and CDR2 (germline): LGHDT, YNNKEL (reference sequence). For the CDR3, the DNA is TGTGCCAGCAGCCACGAGAAAGGCTACACCTTC. This codes for CASSHEKGYTF. Based on the CDR3 plus reference TRBV3-1 and TRBJ1-2, the full variable domain is DTAVSQTPKYLVTQMGNDKSIKCEQNLGHDTMYWYKQDSKKFLKIMFSYNNKELIINETVPNRFSPKSPDKAHLNLHINSLELGDSAVYFCASSHEKGYTFGSGTRLTVV.